Listed below are T cell receptor beta chains from one sample, sequenced in a study of kidney transplant recipient with SARS-CoV-2 infection. From the reads, TCRdb called clonotypes with MiXCR, one entry per CDR3 protein. The top ten hold about 7% of the sample, which has under 250,000 distinct CDR3 sequences, around 28% seen once. The sequencing here drew on a blood sample, taken at baseline and around day 110 from a kidney transplant recipient. The source of these receptors is a young adult male patient who had COVID-19 and was a kidney transplant recipient. T cells may partly derive from the graft donor. CDR3s include the opening cysteine and the closing phenylalanine or tryptophan.

V gene | CDR3 protein
TRBV11-2 | CASSLGARTYYEQYF
TRBV2 | CASRQSYNSPLHF
TRBV5-8 | CASSVEYRDTGPDTQCF
TRBV19 | CASTWVGSQPQHF
TRBV11-3 | CASSTGREIKDTGELFF
TRBV5-6 | CASSPVLSVSYEQYF
TRBV19 | CGSKPLEGRSQDTQYF
TRBV6-5 | CALGVGTGVDTQYF
TRBV3-1 | CASSRVNPISGLTGELFF
TRBV6-6 | CASSSQGSYGYTF